A single T cell receptor beta chain is shown here with its context. These data come from a study of blood T cell repertoires in COVID-19. Across the whole study: The United States, Italy and Spain were the sources of the acute and convalescent COVID-19 samples.

CDR1 is KGHDR and CDR2 is SFDVKD in the germline V gene. This CDR3 comprises 15 residues. The V gene end was trimmed by 3 bases and the J gene end by 5 bases; junction bases not matched to a gene: 5. In the study's own analysis: Amplification with reference gene primers provided the estimates of nucleated cell counts. Clones were read by immunoSEQ multiplex PCR, and TCRdb kept only the in-frame ones, dropping some. V and J calls and clone size come straight from that table; D and trimming were deduced from the DNA. The sample has 200,000 or so clones; over 70% are singletons. The material sequenced was peripheral blood. The rearrangement links TRBV24-1 to TRBJ2-4; 8 bases agree with TRBD1. The origin of this receptor is a woman aged 70-85 years with acute or convalescent COVID-19. CDR3 region: CATSDTRRGQNIQYF. CDR3 DNA sequence: TGTGCCACCAGTGATACCCGCAGGGGGCAAAACATTCAGTACTTC.